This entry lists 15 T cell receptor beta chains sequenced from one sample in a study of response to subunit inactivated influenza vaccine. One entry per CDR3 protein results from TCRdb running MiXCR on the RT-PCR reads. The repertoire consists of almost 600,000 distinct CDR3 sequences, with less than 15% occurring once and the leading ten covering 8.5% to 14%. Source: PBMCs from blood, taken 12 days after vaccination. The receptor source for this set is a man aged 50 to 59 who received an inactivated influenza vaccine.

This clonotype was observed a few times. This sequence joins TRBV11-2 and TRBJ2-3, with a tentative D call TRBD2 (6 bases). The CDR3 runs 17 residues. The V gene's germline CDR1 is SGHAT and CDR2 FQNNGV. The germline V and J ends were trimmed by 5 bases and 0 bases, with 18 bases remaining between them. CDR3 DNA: TGTGCCAGCAGCGCACGGGACTTAGTCGCTAGCACAGATACGCAGTATTTT. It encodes CASSARDLVASTDTQYF.

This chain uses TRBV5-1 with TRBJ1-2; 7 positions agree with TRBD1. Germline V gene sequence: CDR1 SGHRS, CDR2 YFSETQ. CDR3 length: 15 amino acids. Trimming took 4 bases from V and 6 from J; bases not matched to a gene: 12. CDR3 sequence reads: CASSRTGASSNGYTF. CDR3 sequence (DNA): TGCGCCAGCAGCAGAACAGGGGCATCCTCGAATGGCTACACCTTC.

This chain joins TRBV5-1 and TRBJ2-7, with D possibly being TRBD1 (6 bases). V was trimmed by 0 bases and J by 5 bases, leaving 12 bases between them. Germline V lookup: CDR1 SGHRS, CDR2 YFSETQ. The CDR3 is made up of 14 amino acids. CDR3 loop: CASSLAQGSDEQYF. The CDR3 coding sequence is TGCGCCAGCAGCTTGGCACAGGGTTCCGACGAGCAGTACTTC. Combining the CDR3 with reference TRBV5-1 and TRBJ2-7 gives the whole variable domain KAGVTQTPRYLIKTRGQQVTLSCSPISGHRSVSWYQQTPGQGLQFLFEYFSETQRNKGNFPGRFSGRQFSNSRSEMNVSTLELGDSALYLCASSLAQGSDEQYFGPGTRLTVT.

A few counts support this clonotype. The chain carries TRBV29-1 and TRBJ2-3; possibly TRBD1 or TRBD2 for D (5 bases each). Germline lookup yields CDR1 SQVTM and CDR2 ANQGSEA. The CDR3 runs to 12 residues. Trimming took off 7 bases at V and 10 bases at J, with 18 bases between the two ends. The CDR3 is CSAGRLGDAQYF. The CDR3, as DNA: TGCAGCGCAGGCCGCCTTGGGGACGCGCAGTATTTT.

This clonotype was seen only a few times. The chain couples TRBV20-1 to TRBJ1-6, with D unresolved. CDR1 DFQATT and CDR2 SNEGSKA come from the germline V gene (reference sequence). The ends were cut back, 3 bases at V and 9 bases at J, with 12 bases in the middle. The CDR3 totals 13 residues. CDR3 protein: CSASSTMSSPLHF. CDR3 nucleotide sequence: TGCAGTGCTAGTTCGACTATGAGTTCACCCCTCCACTTT.

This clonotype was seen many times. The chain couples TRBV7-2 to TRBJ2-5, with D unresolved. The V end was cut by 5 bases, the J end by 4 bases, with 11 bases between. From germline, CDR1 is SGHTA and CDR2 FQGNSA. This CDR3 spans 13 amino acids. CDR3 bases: TGTGCCAGCAGCATCTACAGAGGAGAGACCCAGTACTTC. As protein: CASSIYRGETQYF.

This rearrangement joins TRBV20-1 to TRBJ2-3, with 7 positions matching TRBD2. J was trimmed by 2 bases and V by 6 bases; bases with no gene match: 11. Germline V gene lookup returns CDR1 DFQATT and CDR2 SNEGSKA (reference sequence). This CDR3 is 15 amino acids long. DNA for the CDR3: TGCAGTGCCGCTCCGGTCAGCGGGGTCACAGATACGCAGTATTTT. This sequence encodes CSAAPVSGVTDTQYF.

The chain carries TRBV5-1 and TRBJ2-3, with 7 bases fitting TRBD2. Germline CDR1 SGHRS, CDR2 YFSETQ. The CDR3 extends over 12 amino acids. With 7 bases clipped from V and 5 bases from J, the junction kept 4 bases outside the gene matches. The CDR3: CASGEGQDTQYF. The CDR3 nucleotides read TGCGCCAGCGGGGAGGGCCAAGATACGCAGTATTTT.

Written as DNA, the CDR3 is TGCGCCAGCAGACCCGTAACGGGGGGACTAGAGACCCAGTACTTC. This encodes CASRPVTGGLETQYF. This chain connects TRBV5-1 to TRBJ2-5; the match to TRBD2 covers 7 bases. V was clipped by 5 bases and J by 4 bases; unmatched bases: 11. Germline-derived CDR1 and CDR2 are SGHRS and YFSETQ. CDR3 length: 15 amino acids.

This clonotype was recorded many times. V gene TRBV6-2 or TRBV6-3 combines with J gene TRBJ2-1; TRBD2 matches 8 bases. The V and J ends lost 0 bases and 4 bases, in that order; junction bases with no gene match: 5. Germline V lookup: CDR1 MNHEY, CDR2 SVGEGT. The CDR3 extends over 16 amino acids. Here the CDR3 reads CASSYSRGGSYNEQFF. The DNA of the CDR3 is TGTGCCAGCAGTTACTCTCGCGGGGGGTCTTACAATGAGCAGTTCTTC.

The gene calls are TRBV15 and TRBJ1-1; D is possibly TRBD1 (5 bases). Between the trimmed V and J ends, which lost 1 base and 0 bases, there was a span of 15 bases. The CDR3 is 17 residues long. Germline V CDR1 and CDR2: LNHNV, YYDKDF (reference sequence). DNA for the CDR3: TGTGCCACCAGCAGAGCTCGGGGACGATCTATGAACACTGAAGCTTTCTTT. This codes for CATSRARGRSMNTEAFF.

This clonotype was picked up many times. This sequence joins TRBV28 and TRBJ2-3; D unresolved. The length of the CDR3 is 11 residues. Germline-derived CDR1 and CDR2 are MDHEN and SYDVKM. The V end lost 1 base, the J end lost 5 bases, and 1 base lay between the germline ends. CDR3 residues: CASSLLDTQYF. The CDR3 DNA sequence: TGTGCCAGCAGTTTATTAGATACGCAGTATTTT.

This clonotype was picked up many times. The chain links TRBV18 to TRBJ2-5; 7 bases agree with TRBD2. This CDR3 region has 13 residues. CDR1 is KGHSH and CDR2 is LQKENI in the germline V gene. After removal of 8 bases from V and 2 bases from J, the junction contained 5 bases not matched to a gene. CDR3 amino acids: CASSPGLQETQYF. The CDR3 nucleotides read TGTGCCAGCAGTCCGGGACTACAAGAGACCCAGTACTTC.

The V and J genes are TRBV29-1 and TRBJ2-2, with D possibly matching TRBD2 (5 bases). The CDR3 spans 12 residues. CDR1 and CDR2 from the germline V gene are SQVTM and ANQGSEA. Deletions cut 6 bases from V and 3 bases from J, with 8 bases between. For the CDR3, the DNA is TGCAGCGTCCTAGCCGACACCGGGGAGCTGTTTTTT. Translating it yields CSVLADTGELFF.

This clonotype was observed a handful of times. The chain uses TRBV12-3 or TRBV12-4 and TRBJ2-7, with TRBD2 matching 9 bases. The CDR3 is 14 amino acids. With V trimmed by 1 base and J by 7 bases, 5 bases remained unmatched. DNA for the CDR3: TGTGCCAGCAGTTTAGTTTCTAGCGGGAAAGAGCAGTACTTC. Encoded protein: CASSLVSSGKEQYF.